The 11 T cell receptor beta chains in this list originate from one sample, sequenced in a study of cytomegalovirus exposure and HLA in healthy donors (dated by TCRdb to 2016 to 2017). The protocol used for the library was the immunoSEQ multiplex PCR assay. For the multiplex PCR, a mixture combining 60 forward primers for TCR Vbeta segments and 13 reverse primers for TCR Jbeta segments was used. TCRdb took over this immuneACCESS table, retaining in-frame rearrangements with V and J assigned. Such tables are incomplete; in checked studies, under half of the missing clones stem from an unresolved V gene, and the remainder is unexplained. In this sample the table shows approximately 130,000 clones, approximately 80% of which occur a single time. Of the sample, 1.8% falls within the top ten clones. Sequenced material: PBMCs. The receptors were gathered from a man younger than 30 in good health and CMV-seronegative.

The CDR3 loop is CASSLGTGPGDTQYF. The CDR3 coding sequence is TGCGCCAGCAGCTTGGGAACGGGTCCGGGAGATACGCAGTATTTT. The rearrangement joins TRBV5-1 to TRBJ2-3; D is uncertain. Germline CDR1 reads SGHRS; CDR2 reads YFSETQ. The ends were cut back, 0 bases at V and 5 bases at J, with 13 bases in the middle. The CDR3 spans 15 residues.

The chain employs TRBV6-5 and TRBJ2-7; 7 bases fit TRBD1. This CDR3 comprises 15 residues. CDR1 and CDR2 from the germline V gene are MNHEY and SVGAGI. The V segment lost 3 bases and the J segment 5 bases; nucleotides outside the gene matches: 10. The CDR3 protein is CASSYRGIRGNEQYF. CDR3 nucleotides: TGTGCCAGCAGTTATAGGGGCATCAGGGGGAACGAGCAGTACTTC.

CDR3 in amino acids: CASSSAGTGRTYEQYF. In DNA, the CDR3 is TGTGCCAGCAGCTCCGCCGGGACAGGACGTACCTACGAGCAGTACTTC. V gene TRBV5-6 combines with J gene TRBJ2-7, with 8 bases fitting TRBD1. The V and J ends lost 3 bases and 2 bases, in that order; junction bases with no gene match: 10. CDR1 is SGHDT, CDR2 YYEEEE, per germline. The CDR3 has 16 residues.

J is TRBJ2-2 and V is TRBV5-1; D remains unclear. V was trimmed by 3 bases and J by 0 bases, leaving 6 bases between them. The CDR3 consists of 14 residues. Germline values: CDR1 SGHRS, CDR2 YFSETQ. DNA of the CDR3: TGCGCCAGCAGCTCTTCCGCGAACACCGGGGAGCTGTTTTTT. This encodes CASSSSANTGELFF. Filled out from reference TRBV5-1 and TRBJ2-2, the complete variable domain reads KAGVTQTPRYLIKTRGQQVTLSCSPISGHRSVSWYQQTPGQGLQFLFEYFSETQRNKGNFPGRFSGRQFSNSRSEMNVSTLELGDSALYLCASSSSANTGELFFGEGSRLTVL.

V usage is TRBV7-9 and J usage is TRBJ1-6; a possible D gene is TRBD1 (5 bases). The germline V and J ends were trimmed by 6 bases and 8 bases, with 8 bases remaining between them. CDR3 length: 12 residues. From germline, CDR1 is SEHNR and CDR2 FQNEAQ (reference sequence). The CDR3 DNA follows: TGTGCCAGCAGGCTCAGGGATTCACCCCTCCACTTT. Amino acids: CASRLRDSPLHF.

The chain uses TRBV11-2 and TRBJ2-3; 9 nucleotides agree with TRBD1. After removal of 1 base from V and 4 bases from J, the junction contained 12 bases not matched to a gene. The CDR3 contains 18 residues. Per the germline V gene, CDR1 is SGHAT and CDR2 is FQNNGV. The CDR3 reads CASSLGGPGTGSADTQYF. In DNA, the CDR3 is TGTGCCAGCAGCTTAGGAGGCCCCGGGACAGGGTCCGCAGATACGCAGTATTTT.

V is TRBV7-9 and J is TRBJ1-2, with 9 bases that match TRBD1. The V gene end was trimmed by 5 bases and the J gene end by 4 bases; junction bases not matched to a gene: 8. The CDR3 spans 15 residues. Germline V lookup: CDR1 SEHNR, CDR2 FQNEAQ (reference sequence). The CDR3 DNA is TGTGCCAGCAGCGACAGGGACAGGGACCTCTATGGCTACACCTTC. As protein: CASSDRDRDLYGYTF.

This clone appeared a single time. J is TRBJ1-3 and V is TRBV27; TRBD1 is a possible D gene (5 bases). CDR1 is MNHEY and CDR2 is SMNVEV in the germline V gene (reference sequence). The CDR3 spans 16 residues. Deletions cut 0 bases from V and 4 bases from J, with 13 bases between. The CDR3, as DNA: TGTGCCAGCAGTTTATCGGGTTCAGGGTACGGAAACACCATATATTTT. This codes for CASSLSGSGYGNTIYF.

Comment on this clone: The same CDR3 can be traced to other DNA sequences in this sample. The V call is TRBV6-1, the J call TRBJ1-2; D is unresolved. The CDR3 spans 11 residues. V lost 6 bases and J 1 base, leaving 3 bases between the germline ends. The germline V gene encodes CDR1 MNHNS and CDR2 SASEGT. The CDR3 coding sequence is TGTGCCAGCAGACTTAACTATGGCTACACCTTC. It codes for CASRLNYGYTF.

The V gene is TRBV7-3, the J gene TRBJ2-2; TRBD2 aligns across 8 bases. V dropped 5 bases and J dropped 2; count of bases not matched to a gene: 4. This CDR3 is built from 15 residues. In germline, CDR1 is SGHTA, CDR2 FQGTGA. CDR3 sequence reads: CASSRGGGNTGELFF. The CDR3 DNA reads as TGTGCCAGCAGCCGGGGGGGCGGTAACACCGGGGAGCTGTTTTTT. The full variable domain, with the rest looked up from reference TRBV7-3 and TRBJ2-2, is GAGVSQTPSNKVTEKGKYVELRCDPISGHTALYWYRQSLGQGPEFLIYFQGTGAADDSGLPNDRFFAVRPEGSVSTLKIQRTERGDSAVYLCASSRGGGNTGELFFGEGSRLTVL.

This clone was observed a few times. The J gene is TRBJ1-1, the V gene TRBV9, with D maybe TRBD1 (5 bases). Trimming stripped 0 bases from V and 0 bases from J, with 9 bases between. This CDR3 has 15 residues. Germline V CDR1 and CDR2: SGDLS, YYNGEE. CDR3 protein: CASSVEGALNTEAFF. The CDR3 bases are TGTGCCAGCAGCGTAGAAGGGGCGTTGAACACTGAAGCTTTCTTT.